The 26 T cell receptor beta chains below were found in one sample sequenced in a study of spatial heterogeneity in lung cancer (dated by TCRdb to about 2019). On the study overall, not on this receptor specifically: The number of expanded intratumoral alpha and beta TCRs correlated with the tumor nonsynonymous mutation count.

Library generation was performed with 5' RACE. The sequencer was a NextSeq 500. Starting from the raw public reads, TCRdb applied fastp trimming at Q25, assembled clones with MiXCR and retained in-frame beta chains. A single entry per CDR3 protein holds the most common genes and DNA from its merged rows. The sample profile shows 5,800 or so distinct CDR3 sequences; around 15% of them were found once. The ten largest clones add up to approximately 15% of the sample. The label giving this sample's time point can be read as: sample taken at primary tumor resection. No antigen is known for these receptors. The sample was lung tumor tissue, taken at surgery. The receptors stem from a female donor with early-stage non-small cell lung cancer.

On this clonotype: This may be a read error, as it is one base from a much larger clone. The CDR3 here is CASSLDRGSYGYTF. CDR3 DNA: TGTGCCAGCAGTCTTGACAGGGGAAGCTATGGCTACACCTTC. The gene calls are TRBV2 and TRBJ1-2, with 8 positions matching TRBD1. CDR3 length: 14 residues. Germline CDR1 SNHLY, CDR2 FYNNEI. Germline trimming cut 5 bases from V and 4 bases from J; bases unmatched to any gene: 6.

This clonotype ranks as medium-sized. The chain recombines TRBV7-2 with TRBJ2-6; the match to TRBD1 covers 7 bases. Per the germline V gene, CDR1 is SGHTA and CDR2 is FQGNSA. CDR3 size: 15 residues. V dropped 5 bases and J dropped 4; count of bases not matched to a gene: 5. In DNA form, the CDR3 reads TGTGCCAGCAGCCCCAGGGGGTCAGGGGCCAACGTCCTGACTTTC. This encodes CASSPRGSGANVLTF.

By its share, this clonotype is medium-sized. This rearrangement joins TRBV24-1 to TRBJ2-1; D call uncertain. The CDR3 length is 12 residues. Germline CDR1 KGHDR, CDR2 SFDVKD. Trimming stripped 9 bases from V and 4 bases from J, with 9 bases between. CDR3 DNA sequence: TGTGCCACCGTTAACCTGTACAATGAGCAGTTCTTC. It encodes CATVNLYNEQFF.

This clonotype is medium-sized within its sample. V gene TRBV6-2 or TRBV6-3 combines with J gene TRBJ2-7; 10 positions agree with TRBD2. V lost 0 bases and J lost 4; bases outside the gene matches: 3. CDR3 size: 15 residues. Looked up from germline, CDR1 is MNHEY and CDR2 is SVGEGT. CDR3 in amino acids: CASSYSLAGVYEQYF. The DNA for the CDR3 is TGTGCCAGCAGTTACTCCCTAGCGGGAGTATACGAGCAGTACTTC.

By frequency in the sample, this clonotype is medium-sized. J is TRBJ2-1 and V is TRBV12-3 or TRBV12-4, with 7 bases matching TRBD2. This CDR3 has 15 amino acids. Germline trimming cut 1 base from V and 6 bases from J; bases unmatched to any gene: 6. This CDR3 reads CASSLGGSFSNEQFF. CDR3 sequence (DNA): TGTGCCAGCAGTTTAGGCGGGAGTTTCTCCAATGAGCAGTTCTTC.

This clonotype ranks as medium-sized. The chain uses TRBV12-3 or TRBV12-4 and TRBJ2-1; tentative D call: TRBD2 (5 bases). The CDR3 has 13 amino acids. Trimming removed 5 bases from V and 8 bases from J, with 13 bases in between. The CDR3 sequence is CASSPTRMDEQFF. The CDR3 nucleotides are TGTGCCAGCAGTCCCACTAGAATGGATGAGCAGTTCTTC.

This clonotype is medium-sized. The V and J genes are TRBV5-1 and TRBJ2-6, with D perhaps TRBD2 (5 bases). This CDR3 has 18 amino acids. CDR1 is SGHRS and CDR2 is YFSETQ in the germline V gene. Trimming removed 3 bases from V and 4 bases from J, with 20 bases in between. CDR3 loop: CASSSGPLLRRGANVLTF. As DNA, the CDR3 is TGCGCCAGCAGCTCCGGACCGCTTCTTAGGAGGGGGGCCAACGTCCTGACTTTC.

By sample share, this clonotype is medium-sized. The chain recombines TRBV7-9 with TRBJ2-2; D gene uncertain. The germline V and J ends were trimmed by 2 bases and 1 base, with 11 bases remaining between them. The V gene's germline CDR1 is SEHNR and CDR2 FQNEAQ (reference sequence). CDR3 size: 16 residues. The CDR3 protein is CASSLSGVGNTGELFF. The CDR3 DNA is TGTGCCAGCAGCTTAAGTGGGGTCGGGAACACCGGGGAGCTGTTTTTT.

The chain employs TRBV11-2 and TRBJ2-3; D is unclear. Germline V gives CDR1 SGHAT, CDR2 FQNNGV. V was pared by 5 bases and J by 2 bases, with 2 bases between. The CDR3 spans 11 residues. The CDR3 spells CASSVTDTQYF. The DNA for the CDR3 is TGTGCCAGCAGCGTCACAGATACGCAGTATTTT.

J is TRBJ2-2 and V is TRBV20-1; tentatively, D is TRBD1 or TRBD2 (6 bases each). Trimming removed 5 bases from V and 4 bases from J, with 11 bases in between. Germline V gene sequence: CDR1 DFQATT, CDR2 SNEGSKA (reference sequence). The CDR3 is made up of 13 amino acids. CDR3 DNA sequence: TGCAGTGCTGTGGAGGGGGGCACCGGGGAGCTGTTTTTT. It encodes CSAVEGGTGELFF.

This clonotype appeared a few times. A much larger clone differs by one base, so this may be a read error. The V and J genes are TRBV24-1 and TRBJ2-3; 11 nucleotides match TRBD2. This CDR3 region has 14 residues. From germline, CDR1 is KGHDR and CDR2 SFDVKD. CDR3 region: CVAHSGRATDTQYF. The CDR3 DNA follows: TGTGTCGCCCATAGCGGGAGGGCCACAGATACGCAGTATTTT.

In its sample, this clonotype ranks as medium-sized (0.01 to 0.1%). This sequence joins TRBV2 and TRBJ1-1, with no clear D. Germline V gives CDR1 SNHLY, CDR2 FYNNEI. The CDR3 totals 16 residues. V lost 7 bases and J 4 bases, leaving 22 bases between the germline ends. CDR3 protein: CASKYINAQASTEAFF. DNA for the CDR3: TGTGCCAGCAAGTACATCAACGCCCAGGCGTCCACTGAAGCTTTCTTT.

This clonotype was observed many times. The chain's CDR3 is CAWSRQGNEQYF. DNA of the CDR3: TGTGCCTGGAGTAGACAGGGAAACGAGCAGTACTTC. The V call is TRBV30, the J call TRBJ2-7, with TRBD1 identical over 7 bases. CDR1 and CDR2 from the germline V gene are GTSNPN and SVGIG (reference sequence). V trimming: 2 bases; J trimming: 5 bases; junction bases outside the gene matches: 3. This CDR3 spans 12 amino acids.

Many counts were recorded for this clonotype. The chain recombines TRBV7-2 with TRBJ2-3, with D unclear. There are 14 residues in the CDR3. V was shortened by 1 base and J by 1 base, with 6 bases between the two germline ends. The germline CDR1 and CDR2 sequences are SGHTA and FQGNSA. CDR3 nucleotide sequence: TGTGCCAGCAGCTTAGACCCCGGCACAGATACGCAGTATTTT. It codes for CASSLDPGTDTQYF.

This clonotype is medium-sized by share. The chain has TRBV7-2 and TRBJ1-5; 7 positions agree with TRBD1. The junction had 9 bases not matched to a gene; V was cut back by 4 bases and J by 6 bases. CDR3 length: 15 amino acids. Germline V gene sequence: CDR1 SGHTA, CDR2 FQGNSA. This chain's CDR3 is CASSYKGGGRQPQHF. CDR3 sequence (DNA): TGTGCCAGCAGCTATAAAGGGGGCGGGCGTCAGCCCCAGCATTTT.

In this sample, this clonotype is medium-sized (0.01 to 0.1%). The V and J genes are TRBV5-4 and TRBJ2-1, with D perhaps given as TRBD1 or TRBD2 (5 bases each). The CDR3 has 12 amino acids. Trimming left V 4 bases short and J 8 bases short, with 10 bases between. Germline V CDR1 and CDR2: SGHNT, YYREEE (reference sequence). CDR3 loop: CASSPGTHEQFF. DNA of the CDR3: TGTGCCAGCAGCCCCGGGACCCATGAGCAGTTCTTC.

Points on this clonotype: A much larger clone lies one base from this, so it may be a read error. The chain combines TRBV2 with TRBJ1-2; possibly TRBD1 for D (5 bases). V lost 5 bases and J 2 bases, leaving 12 bases between the germline ends. This CDR3 has 14 amino acids. CDR1 and CDR2 (germline): SNHLY, FYNNEI. CDR3 bases: TGTGCCAGCAGTCTTGACGGGGGAAACTATGGCTACACCTTC. This codes for CASSLDGGNYGYTF.

This clonotype was recorded many times. The genes are TRBV5-1 and TRBJ2-2, with a weak D call TRBD1 (6 bases). CDR1 and CDR2 (germline): SGHRS, YFSETQ. The CDR3 length is 15 residues. Trimming stripped 4 bases from V and 1 base from J, with 11 bases between. The CDR3 bases are TGCGCCAGCAGCCCTGGGACAAAGAACACCGGGGAGCTGTTTTTT. Its protein product is CASSPGTKNTGELFF. The whole variable domain, filled in from reference TRBV5-1 and TRBJ2-2, reads KAGVTQTPRYLIKTRGQQVTLSCSPISGHRSVSWYQQTPGQGLQFLFEYFSETQRNKGNFPGRFSGRQFSNSRSEMNVSTLELGDSALYLCASSPGTKNTGELFFGEGSRLTVL.

By share, this clonotype counts as medium-sized. The V and J genes are TRBV29-1 and TRBJ2-1; 14 bases are a match to TRBD2. This CDR3 comprises 14 residues. J was trimmed by 7 bases and V by 5 bases; bases with no gene match: 4. CDR1 is SQVTM and CDR2 is ANQGSEA in the germline V gene. The CDR3 DNA reads TGCAGCGTTTCATGGACTAGCGGGGGGAATGAGCAGTTCTTC. It translates to CSVSWTSGGNEQFF.

This clonotype occurred many times. The genes are TRBV24-1 and TRBJ2-3; D possibly corresponds to TRBD2 (7 bases). The CDR3 sequence is 17 residues long. The V end lost 4 bases, the J end lost 2 bases, and 18 bases lay between the germline ends. Germline V gene sequence: CDR1 KGHDR, CDR2 SFDVKD. The DNA for the CDR3 is TGTGCCACCAGTGACTATGGGGGGGCGGGTAACACAGATACGCAGTATTTT. Its translation: CATSDYGGAGNTDTQYF.

This clonotype was seen repeatedly, ten times or more. The chain recombines TRBV24-1 with TRBJ2-7, with 11 nucleotides matching TRBD2. The J segment lost 1 base and the V segment lost 3 bases, leaving 1 base of the junction unmatched. Per the germline V gene, CDR1 is KGHDR and CDR2 is SFDVKD. This CDR3 spans 15 amino acids. CDR3 region: CATSDGLAGSYEQYF. In nucleotides, the CDR3 is TGTGCCACCAGTGATGGACTAGCGGGTTCCTACGAGCAGTACTTC.

By proportion, this clonotype is medium-sized. The V gene is TRBV28, the J gene TRBJ2-1, with unresolved D. Germline CDR1 is MDHEN and CDR2 is SYDVKM. This CDR3 has 18 residues. The ends were cut back, 6 bases at V and 5 bases at J, with 26 bases in the middle. The CDR3 loop is CASRFFPSRARVNNEQFF. CDR3 sequence (DNA): TGTGCCAGCAGGTTTTTCCCCTCCCGGGCCAGAGTGAACAATGAGCAGTTCTTC.

The rearrangement links TRBV2 to TRBJ2-1; D is undetermined. Per germline, CDR1 SNHLY and CDR2 FYNNEI. With 4 bases removed from V and 7 bases from J, the gap between germline ends came to 5 bases. The CDR3 runs to 11 residues. In nucleotides, the CDR3 is TGTGCCAGCAGTGCTGTAAATGAGCAGTTCTTC. This sequence encodes CASSAVNEQFF.

By frequency in the sample, this clonotype is medium-sized (0.01 to 0.1%). The chain joins TRBV6-6 to TRBJ1-5, with D unclear. The CDR3 spans 15 residues. The V end was cut by 0 bases, the J end by 0 bases, with 6 bases between. The germline V gene encodes CDR1 MNHNY and CDR2 SVGAGI (reference sequence). The CDR3 DNA sequence: TGTGCCAGCAGTTACTCAGGGTATAGCAATCAGCCCCAGCATTTT. Protein product: CASSYSGYSNQPQHF.

By share, this clonotype counts as medium-sized. The chain joins TRBV27 to TRBJ1-5; 11 bases are a match to TRBD1. Trimming removed 2 bases from V and 3 bases from J; junction bases left unmatched: 12. The CDR3 consists of 19 residues. Germline V gives CDR1 MNHEY, CDR2 SMNVEV (reference sequence). The CDR3 protein is CASSLGRGQGGVFNQPQHF. CDR3 bases: TGTGCCAGCAGTTTAGGACGGGGACAGGGGGGCGTATTCAATCAGCCCCAGCATTTT.

This clonotype is labeled as medium-sized. The V and J genes are TRBV10-1 and TRBJ2-4; D not certain. V gave up 3 bases and J gave up 5 bases, with 8 bases separating them. Germline lookup yields CDR1 WNHNN and CDR2 SYGVQD (reference sequence). The CDR3 runs to 13 residues. CDR3 region: CASSDASENIQYF. As DNA, the CDR3 is TGCGCCAGCAGTGATGCTTCGGAAAACATTCAGTACTTC.